This is a list of T cell receptor beta chains from one sample in a study of PD-L1 blockade in urothelial cancer. Produced via immunoSEQ multiplex PCR; TCRdb's table is partial and in-frame only. The sample lists about 35,000 clones; around four fifths were seen once. The material was PBMCs, obtained around atezolizumab (anti-PD-L1) treatment. Receptors originate from a man aged 40-50 years with urothelial cancer. The CDR3 runs from the conserved cysteine through the conserved F or W. The D gene is left open where the match is weak. For some rows the clone size is stated as once, few or many, or as a class when expanded; others skip it.

>13|NA|NA|TRBJ2-3|TRBV6-5
TGTGCCAGCCGTGGCGGGAACACAGATACGCAGTATTTT
CASRGGNTDTQYF
>15|NA|NA|TRBJ2-5|TRBV6-5
TGTGCCAGCAGTTACGGTGACAGCTACGGAGAGACCCAGTACTTC
CASSYGDSYGETQYF
>14|NA|NA|TRBJ2-7|TRBV27
TGTGCCAGCAGCCGATCGGGGGAAACCTACGAGCAGTACTTC
CASSRSGETYEQYF
>15|TRBD1|once|TRBJ1-1|TRBV28
TGTGCCAGCAGGAAACAGGGGGCATGGAACACTGAAGCTTTCTTT
CASRKQGAWNTEAFF
>13|TRBD1|NA|TRBJ1-2|TRBV29-1
TGCAGCGTGCGGACAGGGGGCTCCTATGGCTACACCTTC
CSVRTGGSYGYTF
>14|TRBD2|NA|TRBJ2-7|TRBV6-5
TGTGCCAGCAGGAGGGGAGGGAGCTCCTACGAGCAGTACTTC
CASRRGGSSYEQYF
>14|NA|once|TRBJ2-7|TRBV9
TGTGCCAGCAGCGTAGGATCAGGTAGATCCGAGCAGTACTTC
CASSVGSGRSEQYF
>18|TRBD2|few|TRBJ2-7|TRBV5-6
TGTGCCAGCAGCTTTGGACAGCTTCGGACTAGCGGGGGATCGGAGCAGTACTTC
CASSFGQLRTSGGSEQYF
>17|TRBD2|few|TRBJ2-2|TRBV2
TGTGCCAGCAGCGCCAGGAGCGGGAGGGCGGGAACCGGGGAGCTGTTTTTT
CASSARSGRAGTGELFF
>15|NA|once|TRBJ2-1|TRBV7-8
TGTGCCAGCAGCTTATCCTTGGGAGGGGGCAATGAGCAGTTCTTC
CASSLSLGGGNEQFF
>16|NA|NA|TRBJ1-5|TRBV18
TGTGCCAGCTCACTTGACACTTCTTATAGCAATCAGCCCCAGCATTTT
CASSLDTSYSNQPQHF
>14|NA|NA|TRBJ1-1|TRBV4-1
TGCGCCAGCAGCCAGCCCGGGGGGTACACTGAAGCTTTCTTT
CASSQPGGYTEAFF
>13|TRBD1|NA|TRBJ1-1|TRBV28
TGTGCCAGCAGCATCATGACAGGGGTCCAAGCTTTCTTT
CASSIMTGVQAFF
>13|NA|NA|TRBJ2-7|TRBV28
TGTGCCAGCAGCCCCGCCGGTTCCTACGAGCAGTACTTC
CASSPAGSYEQYF
>14|NA|NA|TRBJ2-3|TRBV5-1
TGCGCCAGCAGGGGAGCGTCTAGCACAGATACGCAGTATTTT
CASRGASSTDTQYF
>16|NA|NA|TRBJ2-7|TRBV6-1
TGTGCCAGCAGTGAAGATATGGGGCGGGATCGTTACGAGCAGTACTTC
CASSEDMGRDRYEQYF
>14|TRBD1|NA|TRBJ2-2|TRBV28
TGTGCCAGCAGGAGGGGACAGGGTCTTGGGGAGCTGTTTTTT
CASRRGQGLGELFF
>14|NA|NA|TRBJ1-2|TRBV28
TGTGCCACGGATACTAGAAAACAGCTCTATGGCTACACCTTC
CATDTRKQLYGYTF
>13|NA|NA|TRBJ2-7|TRBV2
TGTGCCAGCAGGGCGGGGACCAGCTACGAGCAGTACTTC
CASRAGTSYEQYF
>15|TRBD1|once|TRBJ1-1|TRBV9
TGTGCCAGCAGCGCACGGACAGGCAGGAACACTGAAGCTTTCTTT
CASSARTGRNTEAFF
>12|NA|once|TRBJ1-1|TRBV7-8
TGTGCCAGCAGCAAAAGACAGAGTGAAGCTTTCTTT
CASSKRQSEAFF
>16|NA|NA|TRBJ1-4|TRBV5-1
TGCGCCAGCAGCTCGAACCCCCAGGGAACTAATGAAAAACTGTTTTTT
CASSSNPQGTNEKLFF
>17|NA|NA|TRBJ2-3|TRBV5-6
TGTGCCAGCAGCTCGGGCCTGGGGGGAGGTGTCACAGATACGCAGTATTTT
CASSSGLGGGVTDTQYF
>13|NA|NA|TRBJ2-7|TRBV30
TGTGCCTGTTTCCGGGGTAGCTCCTACGAGCAGTACTTC
CACFRGSSYEQYF
>15|TRBD2|NA|TRBJ2-1|TRBV2
TGTGCCAGCAGGGAAGGGAGGGCCGACTACAATGAGCAGTTCTTC
CASREGRADYNEQFF
>16|TRBD2|NA|TRBJ2-1|TRBV27
TGTGCCAGCAGTCGACTAGCGGGGAGCTCCTACAATGAGCAGTTCTTC
CASSRLAGSSYNEQFF
>12|NA|once|TRBJ1-3|TRBV6-5
TGTGCCAGCAGTTACGAGGGTGGCACCATATATTTT
CASSYEGGTIYF
>18|TRBD1|NA|TRBJ2-2|TRBV6-1
TGTGCCAGCAGTGGAGTGGTCCAGGACAGGGCGGATCACGGGGAGCTGTTTTTT
CASSGVVQDRADHGELFF
>16|NA|few|TRBJ2-7|TRBV21-1
TGTGCCAGCAGCGTACGACTAGCGCCCTCGTCAAGAGAGCAGTACTTC
CASSVRLAPSSREQYF
>12|TRBD1|NA|TRBJ2-7|TRBV19
TGTGCCAGTAGTTGGGACAGGTACGAGCAGTACTTC
CASSWDRYEQYF
>14|NA|few|TRBJ2-1|TRBV6-1
TGTGCCAGCAAGACGACTAGCTCCTACAATGAGCAGTTCTTC
CASKTTSSYNEQFF
>16|TRBD1|few|TRBJ1-2|TRBV7-9
TGTGCCAGCAGCCCACTCCTGACAGGGGGAATTTTGGACTACACCTTC
CASSPLLTGGILDYTF
>11|NA|once|TRBJ2-1|TRBV19
TGTGCCAGTAGTAGGGGCAGCTTCACGGTCTTC
CASSRGSFTVF
>13|TRBD1|NA|TRBJ1-1|TRBV7-2
TGTGCCAGCAGCCTGGACAGGGACACTGAAGCTTTCTTT
CASSLDRDTEAFF
>14|NA|NA|TRBJ1-1|TRBV7-2
TGTGCCAGCAGCTTCACGGGGTTGAACACTGAAGCTTTCTTT
CASSFTGLNTEAFF
>17|TRBD1|NA|TRBJ1-5|TRBV18
TGTGCCAGCTCACCAGGGGGGATTACAGGGGCAGACCAGCCCCAGCATTTT
CASSPGGITGADQPQHF
>13|TRBD1|NA|TRBJ1-2|TRBV6-5
TGTGGAAGGACAGGCCCTTCCGCAGGTGGCTACACCTTC
CGRTGPSAGGYTF
>15|NA|NA|TRBJ2-5|TRBV10-2
TGCGCCAGCAGGACCCATGCCCTAGCGATGGAGACCCAGTACTTC
CASRTHALAMETQYF
>13|NA|few|TRBJ1-2|TRBV30
TGTGCCTGGAGTGTACGGACAGAAGGTGGCTACACCTTC
CAWSVRTEGGYTF
>14|NA|NA|TRBJ2-3|TRBV7-2
TGTGCCAGCACCTTAGGGACTCTCACAGATACGCAGTATTTT
CASTLGTLTDTQYF
>10|NA|NA|TRBJ1-2|TRBV30
TGTGCCTGGGGCTCCTATGGCTACACCTTC
CAWGSYGYTF
>13|NA|NA|TRBJ2-2|TRBV5-1
TGCGCCAGCAGCGGGCTCGGGGGCGGGGAGCTGTTTTTT
CASSGLGGGELFF
>12|NA|NA|TRBJ2-2|TRBV6-6
TGTGCCAGCAGTCAAAACACCGGGGAGCTGTTTTTT
CASSQNTGELFF
>14|NA|NA|TRBJ1-1|TRBV5-4
TGTGCCAGCAGCTTTACAGGGAGGGGCACTGAAGCTTTCTTT
CASSFTGRGTEAFF